This entry lists 4 T cell receptor beta chains sequenced from one sample in a study of identical twins. TCRdb itself ran the 5' RACE reads through MiXCR, one entry per CDR3 protein. The sample includes 450,000 to 500,000 distinct CDR3 sequences, 13% to 15% of them seen just once. These sequences were also reported in another study, on yellow fever vaccine responses in identical twins.

Sequencing was performed on CD4+ T cells sorted from blood. These receptors all stem from a woman younger than 30 in good health.

The CDR3 DNA reads TGTGCCAGCAGTAGGACGGAGAGCTCTGGAAACACCATATATTTT. Translating gives CASSRTESSGNTIYF. This chain connects TRBV12-3 or TRBV12-4 to TRBJ1-3; no definite D call. V gave up 5 bases and J gave up 0 bases, with 11 bases separating them. CDR3 length: 15 amino acids.

The V and J genes are TRBV15 and TRBJ2-5; D is ambiguous. This CDR3 is 13 amino acids long. The V and J ends lost 4 bases and 5 bases respectively, with 11 bases between them. Germline V gives CDR1 LNHNV, CDR2 YYDKDF (reference sequence). CDR3 region: CATSKNPAETQYF. As DNA, the CDR3 is TGTGCCACCAGCAAGAACCCGGCGGAGACCCAGTACTTC.

Only a few counts were recorded for this clonotype. The V gene is TRBV7-2, the J gene TRBJ2-1; no clear D gene. The CDR3 totals 13 residues. The V gene lost 4 bases and the J gene lost 13 bases, with 17 bases spanning the gap. Germline lookup yields CDR1 SGHTA and CDR2 FQGNSA. The DNA of the CDR3 is TGTGCCAGCAGCTCTTATTTTAGAGTTGGACAGTTCTTC. Amino acids: CASSSYFRVGQFF.

The V gene is TRBV9, the J gene TRBJ2-6; D might be TRBD1 (7 bases). CDR3 length: 19 amino acids. V dropped 1 base and J dropped 2 bases, with 19 bases sitting between them. Germline CDR1 reads SGDLS; CDR2 reads YYNGEE. In nucleotides, the CDR3 is TGTGCCAGCAGCGTAATCTGGTTGGAGGGGGCGACTGGGGCCAACGTCCTGACTTTC. Amino acid sequence: CASSVIWLEGATGANVLTF.